These 12 T cell receptor beta chains share one sample of origin, sequenced in a study of cytomegalovirus exposure and HLA in healthy donors. PCR was performed using 60 Vbeta and 13 Jbeta primers. Assay used: immunoSEQ multiplex PCR; TCRdb lists only in-frame clones, some missing. This sample yields some 130,000 clones, of which 70% to 85% are seen a single time; about 2.5% belongs to the top ten. Sequencing used PBMCs. Receptors were obtained from a boy younger than 10 in good health and CMV-seronegative.

V gene TRBV19 combines with J gene TRBJ1-1, with D hard to call. The germline V gene has CDR1 LNHDA and CDR2 SQIVND (reference sequence). V lost 3 bases to trimming and J lost 1 base, with 12 bases between them. The CDR3 has 15 amino acids. The CDR3 is CASSIMDSPNTEAFF. The CDR3 DNA is TGTGCCAGTAGTATTATGGACTCCCCGAACACTGAAGCTTTCTTT.

The rearrangement uses TRBV2 and TRBJ2-1, with 15 bases that match TRBD2. This CDR3 has 18 residues. Trimming cost V 5 bases and J 3 bases; bases outside gene matches: 8. Germline CDR1 SNHLY, CDR2 FYNNEI. The DNA of the CDR3 is TGTGCCAGCAGTCCTGTCCCGGGACTAGCGGGGGGCTACAATGAGCAGTTCTTC. Translated, it gives CASSPVPGLAGGYNEQFF.

The rearrangement joins TRBV21-1 to TRBJ1-5. TRBV21-1 has pseudogene status. This CDR3 has 14 residues. In DNA form, the CDR3 reads TGTGCCAGCAGCAAAGTTCTGGGGGGTCAGCCCCAGCATTTT. Translated: CASSKVLGGQPQHF.

J is TRBJ1-1 and V is TRBV6-6; D call uncertain. The CDR3 has 12 residues. The germline V gene has CDR1 MNHNY and CDR2 SVGAGI (reference sequence). The CDR3 here is CSTVGGNTEAFF. The CDR3 DNA is TGTTCGACCGTGGGAGGGAACACTGAAGCTTTCTTT.

The chain uses TRBV29-1 and TRBJ1-1, with 7 nucleotides matching TRBD1. This CDR3 region has 12 residues. From germline, CDR1 is SQVTM and CDR2 ANQGSEA. Unmatched junction bases numbered 8, after V lost 7 bases and J lost 6 bases. In nucleotides, the CDR3 is TGCAGCGCCGAGGGACAGTACCCTGAAGCTTTCTTT. Translated, it gives CSAEGQYPEAFF.

For this clone: Other nucleotide sequences from this sample produce the same CDR3. The CDR3: CASSVAGDTYEQYF. Written as DNA, the CDR3 is TGTGCCAGCTCTGTAGCGGGCGATACCTACGAGCAGTACTTC. The V gene is TRBV2, the J gene TRBJ2-7; 7 nucleotides line up with TRBD2. Germline CDR1 reads SNHLY; CDR2 reads FYNNEI. The CDR3 consists of 14 residues. The junction had 9 bases not matched to a gene; V was cut back by 8 bases and J by 2 bases.

CDR3: CASSGQGTNTGELFF. CDR3 coding DNA: TGTGCCAGCAGCGGACAGGGGACGAACACCGGGGAGCTGTTTTTT. J is TRBJ2-2 and V is TRBV6-5, with TRBD1 matching over 9 bases. Trimming removed 6 bases from V and 0 bases from J; junction bases left unmatched: 2. CDR1 and CDR2 from the germline V gene are MNHEY and SVGAGI. This CDR3 spans 15 amino acids.

The chain employs TRBV6-1 and TRBJ2-7; D remains unclear. This CDR3 is built from 11 residues. Deletions cut 10 bases from V and 8 bases from J, with 15 bases between. Per the germline V gene, CDR1 is MNHNS and CDR2 is SASEGT. CDR3 sequence reads: CAIGVISKQYF. The CDR3, as DNA: TGTGCCATCGGAGTAATATCAAAGCAGTACTTC.

J is TRBJ1-2 and V is TRBV7-3; D remains unclear. The CDR3 runs 14 residues. Germline loops: CDR1 SGHTA, CDR2 FQGTGA. V was cut by 0 bases and J by 5 bases, with 10 bases left in between. This CDR3 is CASSLTSGGYGYTF. The DNA of the CDR3 is TGTGCCAGCAGCTTAACGTCGGGAGGTTATGGCTACACCTTC.

This clone showed up just a few times. J is TRBJ2-4 and V is TRBV9, with D tentatively TRBD1 (6 bases). CDR1 is SGDLS and CDR2 is YYNGEE in the germline V gene. This CDR3 spans 15 amino acids. V was pared by 4 bases and J by 4 bases, with 15 bases between. CDR3 sequence: CASSFSGTQKNIQYF. As DNA, the CDR3 is TGTGCCAGCAGCTTCTCCGGGACACAAAAAAACATTCAGTACTTC.

V and J are TRBV6-5 and TRBJ1-2, with 9 positions matching TRBD1. The germline V gene encodes CDR1 MNHEY and CDR2 SVGAGI. Unmatched junction bases numbered 11, after V lost 6 bases and J lost 6 bases. The CDR3 sequence is 15 residues long. The CDR3 nucleotides read TGTGCCAGCAGCCCGAGGGGACAGGGAGTAGATGGCTACACCTTC. Amino acid sequence: CASSPRGQGVDGYTF.

The rearrangement uses TRBV6-1 and TRBJ1-1; TRBD1 might be the D (5 bases). V dropped 4 bases and J dropped 2 bases, with 11 bases sitting between them. Germline CDR1 reads MNHNS; CDR2 reads SASEGT. The CDR3 has 14 amino acids. This CDR3 is CASSVLTDNTEAFF. The CDR3 DNA reads TGTGCCAGCAGTGTGTTGACAGATAACACTGAAGCTTTCTTT.